The 13 T cell receptor beta chains below all came from one sample that was sequenced in a study of CD8 T cells in Susac syndrome. RNA, at about 0.45 to 1 ug, was reverse transcribed with random hexamers. One entry per CDR3 protein, called by TCRdb with MiXCR from the immunoSEQ multiplex PCR reads. The sample lists 74,000 or so distinct CDR3 sequences, 90% to 95% occurring once. The sequenced sample was CD4+ T cells from PBMCs. These receptors all stem from a human donor with Susac syndrome.

The CDR3 DNA reads as TGTGCCAGCAGCCAGCTTATAGCGGGGGGTACGAATGAGCAGTTCTTC. This sequence encodes CASSQLIAGGTNEQFF. The V and J genes are TRBV14 and TRBJ2-1; 10 nucleotides agree with TRBD2. The CDR3 covers 16 residues. In germline, CDR1 is SGHDN, CDR2 FVKESK. Germline trimming cut 3 bases from V and 7 bases from J; bases unmatched to any gene: 9.

The chain is built from TRBV3-1 and TRBJ1-2; D call uncertain. Deletions cut 6 bases from V and 2 bases from J, with 7 bases between. The CDR3 has 12 residues. Looked up from germline, CDR1 is LGHDT and CDR2 is YNNKEL (reference sequence). This chain's CDR3 is CASSRMNYGYTF. The CDR3 region has the DNA TGTGCCAGCAGTCGCATGAACTATGGCTACACCTTC.

The chain combines TRBV12-3 or TRBV12-4 with TRBJ2-1, with D uncertain. Trimming left V 6 bases short and J 8 bases short, with 14 bases between. The CDR3 sequence is 13 residues long. In DNA, the CDR3 is TGTGCCAGCAGCATTCTCGGACGGTATGAGCAGTTCTTC. Protein: CASSILGRYEQFF.

The V and J genes are TRBV19 and TRBJ1-1; TRBD1 agrees at 10 bases. Germline V gene sequence: CDR1 LNHDA, CDR2 SQIVND (reference sequence). V shed 3 bases and J 11 bases; nucleotides not matched to a gene: 9. The CDR3 extends over 14 amino acids. CDR3 region: CASSIEGQGSVAFF. For the CDR3, the DNA is TGTGCCAGTAGTATTGAGGGACAGGGGAGTGTGGCTTTCTTT.

The chain couples TRBV12-3 or TRBV12-4 to TRBJ2-7; 8 bases are a match to TRBD2. The CDR3 sequence is 14 residues long. V lost 3 bases, J lost 2 bases, and 3 bases stayed unmatched. CDR3 nucleotide sequence: TGTGCCAGCAGTTTTAGCGGGGCCCCCTACGAGCAGTACTTC. It translates to CASSFSGAPYEQYF.

The chain links TRBV5-6 to TRBJ2-3; no reliable D call. Trimming cost V 2 bases and J 1 base, with 11 bases left between them. Germline CDR1 reads SGHDT; CDR2 reads YYEEEE. CDR3 length: 15 amino acids. The CDR3 region is CASSFRPAGTDTQYF. CDR3 sequence (DNA): TGTGCCAGCAGCTTCCGGCCTGCCGGCACAGATACGCAGTATTTT.

The rearrangement uses TRBV29-1 and TRBJ2-2, with D perhaps TRBD2 (5 bases). The CDR3 sequence is 12 residues long. Deletions cut 7 bases from V and 4 bases from J, with 10 bases between. CDR1 SQVTM and CDR2 ANQGSEA come from the germline V gene. In DNA, the CDR3 is TGCAGCGCTCAGCGGTTCACCGGGGAGCTGTTTTTT. It is translated as CSAQRFTGELFF.

The CDR3 bases are TGTGCCAGCAGCTTAGATTTCGGGGCTCAAGAGACCCAGTACTTC. Translated, it gives CASSLDFGAQETQYF. The rearrangement links TRBV7-2 to TRBJ2-5; D could derive from TRBD1 or TRBD2 (5 bases each). V lost 1 base and J 2 bases, leaving 11 bases between the germline ends. Germline-derived CDR1 and CDR2 are SGHTA and FQGNSA. CDR3 length equals 15 residues.

The chain links TRBV20-1 to TRBJ2-7; 12 bases are a match to TRBD1. Trimming cost V 8 bases and J 7 bases; bases outside gene matches: 6. The CDR3 has 12 amino acids. Germline CDR1 is DFQATT and CDR2 is SNEGSKA (reference sequence). CDR3: CSTGQGAGEQYF. The CDR3, as DNA: TGCAGTACGGGACAGGGGGCTGGGGAGCAGTACTTC.

This chain joins TRBV2 and TRBJ2-5; D gene uncertain. The CDR3 covers 11 residues. From germline, CDR1 is SNHLY and CDR2 FYNNEI. The germline V and J ends were trimmed by 4 bases and 3 bases, with 3 bases remaining between them. The CDR3 reads CASSAKETQYF. In nucleotides, the CDR3 is TGTGCCAGCAGTGCGAAAGAGACCCAGTACTTC.

The chain links TRBV28 to TRBJ2-5; 8 bases align to TRBD1. Germline CDR1 and CDR2: MDHEN and SYDVKM. Losses at the gene ends were 4 bases for V and 9 bases for J; bases not matched to a gene: 7. This CDR3 has 13 amino acids. CDR3: CASSYGQGLAQYF. For the CDR3, the DNA is TGTGCCAGCAGTTACGGACAGGGTTTAGCCCAGTACTTC. Complete variable domain (other parts from reference TRBV28 and TRBJ2-5): DVKVTQSSRYLVKRTGEKVFLECVQDMDHENMFWYRQDPGLGLRLIYFSYDVKMKEKGDIPEGYSVSREKKERFSLILESASTNQTSMYLCASSYGQGLAQYFGPGTRLLVL.

The chain uses TRBV19 and TRBJ1-5; TRBD1 matches at 11 bases. Trimming removed 4 bases from V and 0 bases from J; junction bases left unmatched: 2. CDR3 length: 16 amino acids. The germline V gene encodes CDR1 LNHDA and CDR2 SQIVND (reference sequence). Here the CDR3 DNA reads TGTGCCAGTAGTACTGGGACAGGGGGTAGCAATCAGCCCCAGCATTTT. Encoded protein: CASSTGTGGSNQPQHF.

The genes are TRBV5-4 and TRBJ2-1; 7 bases align to TRBD2. Germline CDR1 SGHNT, CDR2 YYREEE (reference sequence). Trimming cost V 3 bases and J 6 bases; bases outside gene matches: 9. There are 15 residues in the CDR3. CDR3 region: CASSSFSGTTNEQFF. CDR3 sequence (DNA): TGTGCCAGCAGCTCCTTTTCCGGGACTACCAATGAGCAGTTCTTC.